A single sample gave rise to the 3 T cell receptor beta chains below, sequenced in a study of beta chain features in type 1 diabetes. Since all of the isolated RNA was reverse transcribed, expressed TCRB transcripts were what got sequenced. Sequencing used immunoSEQ multiplex PCR; TCRdb keeps in-frame clones, though not all of them. This table holds 80,000 to 90,000 clones, under 35% found once. The material sequenced was stem cell memory CD4+ T cells from blood. Receptors were obtained from a young woman in good health.

Only a few counts were recorded for this clone. V and J are TRBV7-9 and TRBJ1-4, with 7 bases that match TRBD1. J was trimmed by 7 bases and V by 1 base; bases with no gene match: 15. CDR1 and CDR2 from the germline V gene are SEHNR and FQNEAQ (reference sequence). This CDR3 region has 18 residues. This CDR3 is CASSLVASSDRSGEKLFF. Written as DNA, the CDR3 is TGTGCCAGCAGCTTAGTAGCCTCATCGGACAGGTCTGGTGAAAAACTGTTTTTT.

This clone was recorded a few times. This chain links TRBV7-6 with TRBJ2-3; D not certain. V lost 1 base and J lost 2, with 7 bases in between. Germline V gene data show CDR1 as SGHVS and CDR2 as FNYEAQ. The CDR3 contains 14 residues. The CDR3 DNA sequence: TGTGCCAGCAGCTTAGTGGCGGCCACAGATACGCAGTATTTT. This gives the protein CASSLVAATDTQYF.

V gene TRBV7-2 combines with J gene TRBJ2-3; 9 bases align to TRBD2. J lost 6 bases, V lost 7 bases, and 8 bases had no gene match. This CDR3 is 14 amino acids long. Germline lookup yields CDR1 SGHTA and CDR2 FQGNSA. CDR3 sequence (DNA): TGTGCCAGCAACTGGGGCGGGAGGGCCGATACGCAGTATTTT. Translation: CASNWGGRADTQYF.